These 9 T cell receptor beta chains originate from one sample sequenced in a study of T cell changes during pregnancy in multiple sclerosis. The assay was immunoSEQ multiplex PCR, and TCRdb's table has in-frame clones only and misses some. This table has approximately 92,000 clones, 80% to 95% appearing once. The source material was peripheral blood, sampled in the first trimester of pregnancy. Receptors were obtained from a female donor with multiple sclerosis, enrolled in a pregnancy study.

Only one count was recorded for this clone. The chain recombines TRBV2 with TRBJ1-5; D is unclear. The V end lost 10 bases, the J end lost 2 bases, and 15 bases lay between the germline ends. The CDR3 has 14 amino acids. CDR1 and CDR2 (germline): SNHLY, FYNNEI. CDR3 DNA sequence: TGTGCCACTTCACTCTCCGGAGGCAATCAGCCCCAGCATTTT. Translated, it gives CATSLSGGNQPQHF.

This sequence joins TRBV19 and TRBJ2-1; maybe TRBD1 (6 bases). Trimming left V 3 bases short and J 4 bases short, with 13 bases between. The CDR3 loop spans 15 amino acids. Germline-derived CDR1 and CDR2 are LNHDA and SQIVND (reference sequence). The CDR3 region has the DNA TGTGCCAGTAGTATTACCGAGACAGGTTACAATGAGCAGTTCTTC. Its protein is CASSITETGYNEQFF.

This clone appeared a single time. V and J are TRBV2 and TRBJ2-4, with unresolved D. The CDR3 is 15 amino acids. CDR1 and CDR2 from the germline V gene are SNHLY and FYNNEI. Trimming removed 3 bases at V and 0 bases at J, with 9 bases between. The CDR3 DNA is TGTGCCAGCAGTGATTCCTTTCTAGCCAAAAACATTCAGTACTTC. Translated: CASSDSFLAKNIQYF.

The chain uses TRBV25-1 and TRBJ2-3, with 9 positions matching TRBD1. Germline V gene data show CDR1 as MGHDK and CDR2 as SYGVNS. The junction had 2 bases not matched to a gene; V was cut back by 4 bases and J by 6 bases. CDR3 size: 13 residues. CDR3 nucleotide sequence: TGTGCCAGCAGTGGGACAGGGGCCGATACGCAGTATTTT. It encodes CASSGTGADTQYF.

A single count supports this clone. The V gene is TRBV7-6, the J gene TRBJ2-2, with a weak D call TRBD2 (5 bases). The V end lost 5 bases, the J end lost 7 bases, and 8 bases lay between the germline ends. This CDR3 region has 12 residues. Germline-derived CDR1 and CDR2 are SGHVS and FNYEAQ. DNA of the CDR3: TGTGCCAGCAGCGTCGGGAACGGGGAGCTGTTTTTT. Its translation: CASSVGNGELFF.

J is TRBJ2-1 and V is TRBV5-6; 10 nucleotides align to TRBD2. With 5 bases clipped from V and 4 bases from J, the junction kept 6 bases outside the gene matches. Germline lookup yields CDR1 SGHDT and CDR2 YYEEEE. The CDR3 spans 15 residues. CDR3 sequence reads: CASSYWTSGYNEQFF. In nucleotides, the CDR3 is TGTGCCAGCAGTTATTGGACTAGCGGTTACAATGAGCAGTTCTTC.

V usage is TRBV7-9 and J usage is TRBJ2-5; no reliable D call. This CDR3 comprises 14 residues. CDR1 and CDR2 from the germline V gene are SEHNR and FQNEAQ (reference sequence). V was pared by 5 bases and J by 0 bases, with 10 bases between. This CDR3 reads CASSTTQYQETQYF. CDR3 nucleotides: TGTGCCAGCAGCACCACACAGTACCAAGAGACCCAGTACTTC.

The rearrangement joins TRBV30 to TRBJ2-7, with TRBD2 matching over 14 bases. CDR1 and CDR2 from the germline V gene are GTSNPN and SVGIG (reference sequence). J was trimmed by 6 bases and V by 5 bases; bases with no gene match: 15. The CDR3 extends over 17 amino acids. CDR3 DNA sequence: TGTGCCTGGCTAAGATATCCCGGGACTAGCGGGAGAGGCGAGCAGTACTTC. As protein: CAWLRYPGTSGRGEQYF.

This clone was detected only a few times. The chain uses TRBV7-9 and TRBJ1-1; 9 nucleotides match TRBD1. The V and J ends lost 5 bases and 1 base, in that order; junction bases with no gene match: 11. The CDR3 runs to 17 residues. CDR1 is SEHNR and CDR2 is FQNEAQ in the germline V gene (reference sequence). The CDR3 nucleotides read TGTGCCAGCAGCCCCTCGGACAGGGGATGGTGGAACACTGAAGCTTTCTTT. Translation: CASSPSDRGWWNTEAFF.